This TCR beta chain derives from a study of T cells in Graves' hyperthyroidism and ophthalmopathy. General study results and limits: Model predictions of ophthalmopathy came a median about 6.3 months before onset.

This CDR3 has 14 residues. Germline values: CDR1 SEHNR, CDR2 FQNEAQ (reference sequence). After removal of 5 bases from V and 6 bases from J, the junction contained 5 bases not matched to a gene. Researchers took RNA transcripts and amplified the TCR beta CDR3 regions from them. First-round RT-PCR targeting the TCR CDR3 was performed with the HTBI primer set. TCRdb re-derived calls from the multiplex PCR reads in MiXCR, one entry per CDR3 protein. Among about 590,000 distinct CDR3 sequences, approximately 14% were seen once, and the ten largest hold over 6%. This clonotype was observed many times. Its target is unknown.

The origin of this receptor is a woman aged 18 to 35 with Graves' ophthalmopathy. J is TRBJ2-1 and V is TRBV7-9, with TRBD2 matching over 9 bases. What was sequenced was blood. In nucleotides, the CDR3 is TGTGCCAGCAGCGCGGGACTAGCACCCAATGAGCAGTTCTTC. It specifies CASSAGLAPNEQFF.